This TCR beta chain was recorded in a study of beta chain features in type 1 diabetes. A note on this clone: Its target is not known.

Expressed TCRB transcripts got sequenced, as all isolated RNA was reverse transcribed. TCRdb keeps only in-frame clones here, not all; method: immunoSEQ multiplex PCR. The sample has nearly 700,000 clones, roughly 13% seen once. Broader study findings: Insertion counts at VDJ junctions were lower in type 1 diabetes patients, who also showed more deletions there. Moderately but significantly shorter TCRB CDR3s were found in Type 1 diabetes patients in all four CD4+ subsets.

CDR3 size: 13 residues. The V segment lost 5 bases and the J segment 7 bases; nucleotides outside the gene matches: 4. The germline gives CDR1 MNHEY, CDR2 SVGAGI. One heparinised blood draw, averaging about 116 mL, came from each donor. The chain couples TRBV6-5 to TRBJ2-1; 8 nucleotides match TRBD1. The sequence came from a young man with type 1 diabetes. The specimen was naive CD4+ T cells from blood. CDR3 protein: CASSGQGSNEQFF. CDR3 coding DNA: TGTGCCAGCAGTGGACAGGGTAGTAATGAGCAGTTCTTC.